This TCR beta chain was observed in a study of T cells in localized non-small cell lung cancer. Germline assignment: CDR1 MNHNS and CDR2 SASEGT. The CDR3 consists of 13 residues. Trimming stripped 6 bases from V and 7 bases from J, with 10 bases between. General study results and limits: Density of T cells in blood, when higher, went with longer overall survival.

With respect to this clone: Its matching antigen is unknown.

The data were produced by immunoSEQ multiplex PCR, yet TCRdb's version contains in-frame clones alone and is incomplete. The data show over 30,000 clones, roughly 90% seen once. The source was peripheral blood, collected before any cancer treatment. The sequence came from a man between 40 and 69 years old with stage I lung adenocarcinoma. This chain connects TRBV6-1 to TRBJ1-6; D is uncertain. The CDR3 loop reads CASRTLQNSPLHF. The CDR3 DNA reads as TGTGCCAGCAGGACACTACAGAATTCACCCCTCCACTTT.